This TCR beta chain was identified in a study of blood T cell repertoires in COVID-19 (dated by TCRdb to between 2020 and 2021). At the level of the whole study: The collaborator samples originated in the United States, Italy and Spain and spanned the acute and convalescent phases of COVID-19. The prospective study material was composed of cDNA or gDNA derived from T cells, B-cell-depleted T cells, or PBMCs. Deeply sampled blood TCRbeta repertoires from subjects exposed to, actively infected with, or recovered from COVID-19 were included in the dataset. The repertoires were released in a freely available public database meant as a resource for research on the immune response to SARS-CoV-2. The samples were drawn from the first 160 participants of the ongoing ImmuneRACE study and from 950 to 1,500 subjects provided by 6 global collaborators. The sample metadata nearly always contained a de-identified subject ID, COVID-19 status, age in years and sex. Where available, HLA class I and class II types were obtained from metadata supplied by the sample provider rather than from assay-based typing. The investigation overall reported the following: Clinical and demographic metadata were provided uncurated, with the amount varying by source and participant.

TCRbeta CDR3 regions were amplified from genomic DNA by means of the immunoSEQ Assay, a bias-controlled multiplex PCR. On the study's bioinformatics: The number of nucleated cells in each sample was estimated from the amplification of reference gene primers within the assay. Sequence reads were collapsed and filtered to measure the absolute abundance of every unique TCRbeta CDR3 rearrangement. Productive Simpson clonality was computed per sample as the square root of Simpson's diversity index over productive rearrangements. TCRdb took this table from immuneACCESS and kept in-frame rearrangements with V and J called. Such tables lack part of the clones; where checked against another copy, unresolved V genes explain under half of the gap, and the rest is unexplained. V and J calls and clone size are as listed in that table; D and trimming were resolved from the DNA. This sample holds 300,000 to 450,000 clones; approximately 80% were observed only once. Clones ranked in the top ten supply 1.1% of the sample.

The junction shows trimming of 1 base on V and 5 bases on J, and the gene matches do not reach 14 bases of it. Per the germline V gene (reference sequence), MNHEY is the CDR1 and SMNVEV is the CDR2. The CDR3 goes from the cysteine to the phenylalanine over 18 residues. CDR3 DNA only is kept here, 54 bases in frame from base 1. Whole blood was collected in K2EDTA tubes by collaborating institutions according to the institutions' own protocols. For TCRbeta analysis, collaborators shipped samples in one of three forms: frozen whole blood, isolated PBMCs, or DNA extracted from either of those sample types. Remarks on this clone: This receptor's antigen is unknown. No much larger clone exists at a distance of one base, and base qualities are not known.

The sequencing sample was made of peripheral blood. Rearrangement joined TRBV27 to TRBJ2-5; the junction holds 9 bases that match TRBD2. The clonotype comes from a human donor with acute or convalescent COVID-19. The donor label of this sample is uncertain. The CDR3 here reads CASSLWGRRGGQVETQYF. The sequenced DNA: TGTGCCAGCAGTTTATGGGGTCGGCGGGGGGGCCAAGTGGAGACCCAGTACTTC.